Listed here is a single T cell receptor (beta chain). Clones were sequenced by immunoSEQ multiplex PCR, and TCRdb holds only the in-frame ones, with some missing. The sample comprises 140,000 to 150,000 clones, 88% of which are singletons, and over 3.5% rests with the top ten. Regarding time point: baseline pretreatment blood. Described treatment: 15 Gy SBRT to primary tumor, nephrectomy 4 weeks later. The CDR3 is made up of 15 amino acids. After removal of 4 bases from V and 2 bases from J, the junction contained 7 bases not matched to a gene. Germline CDR1 is SGHDT and CDR2 is YYEEEE. These data are taken from a study of radiation and T cells in renal cell carcinoma.

The source of this sequence is a woman in her 70s with renal cell carcinoma. The sample in question was blood, obtained from a patient whose treatment included radiotherapy and nephrectomy. J is TRBJ2-5 and V is TRBV5-6; 8 bases fit TRBD1. CDR3 region: CASSGNRGRQETQYF. The CDR3 nucleotides are TGTGCCAGCAGCGGAAACAGGGGGAGGCAAGAGACCCAGTACTTC.